Below, 20 T cell receptor beta chains from the same sample are listed, as sequenced in a study of blood T cell repertoires in COVID-19. The repertoire was sequenced with immunoSEQ multiplex PCR; TCRdb's copy has only in-frame clones and lacks some. This sample has a few hundred thousand clones; around 87% occur once, and the top ten carry 7.8%. Sequencing was carried out using peripheral blood. Source of these receptors: a woman in her forties or fifties who had recovered from COVID-19.

The J gene is TRBJ1-1, the V gene TRBV13, with TRBD1 matching 8 bases. This CDR3 region has 15 residues. Trimming cost V 5 bases and J 0 bases; bases outside gene matches: 5. Germline assignment: CDR1 PRHDT and CDR2 FYEKMQ (reference sequence). The DNA of the CDR3 is TGTGCCAGCAGCGCTGGACAGGGAGTGAACACTGAAGCTTTCTTT. This sequence encodes CASSAGQGVNTEAFF.

This clone was observed a few times. The J gene is TRBJ1-5, the V gene TRBV3-1 (or the pseudogene TRBV3-2); D possibly corresponds to TRBD1 (5 bases). V lost 1 base and J lost 0, with 7 bases in between. Germline V CDR1 and CDR2: LGHDT, YNNKEL (reference sequence). The CDR3 loop spans 15 amino acids. CDR3 protein: CASSQGTFSNQPQHF. The CDR3 nucleotides are TGTGCCAGCAGCCAAGGGACATTTAGCAATCAGCCCCAGCATTTT.

The J gene is TRBJ2-1, the V gene TRBV15; 11 bases match TRBD2. Germline CDR1 and CDR2: LNHNV and YYDKDF (reference sequence). The CDR3 consists of 14 residues. V shed 3 bases and J 9 bases; nucleotides not matched to a gene: 4. This CDR3 reads CATSSLLAGVEQFF. The CDR3 nucleotides are TGTGCCACCAGCAGTTTACTAGCGGGAGTTGAGCAGTTCTTC.

The chain is built from TRBV11-2 and TRBJ1-1, with D possibly matching TRBD1 (5 bases). CDR1 is SGHAT and CDR2 is FQNNGV in the germline V gene. The CDR3 covers 15 residues. The V end lost 5 bases, the J end lost 0 bases, and 13 bases lay between the germline ends. The CDR3 is CASSPTDIMNTEAFF. The CDR3 DNA sequence: TGTGCCAGCAGCCCCACGGACATCATGAACACTGAAGCTTTCTTT. The full variable domain, completed using reference TRBV11-2 and TRBJ1-1, is EAGVAQSPRYKIIEKRQSVAFWCNPISGHATLYWYQQILGQGPKLLIQFQNNGVVDDSQLPKDRFSAERLKGVDSTLKIQPAKLEDSAVYLCASSPTDIMNTEAFFGQGTRLTVV.

This chain uses TRBV7-2 with TRBJ1-6, with TRBD1 as a possible D gene (5 bases). This CDR3 has 16 residues. Germline CDR1 reads SGHTA; CDR2 reads FQGNSA. Trimming cost V 2 bases and J 7 bases, with 15 bases left between them. The DNA for the CDR3 is TGTGCCAGCAGCTTAACTGGGACTCGAGCCAATTCACCCCTCCACTTT. It yields the protein CASSLTGTRANSPLHF.

The gene calls are TRBV14 and TRBJ2-1; D not resolved. The CDR3 is 14 amino acids. Germline-derived CDR1 and CDR2 are SGHDN and FVKESK. V lost 1 base to trimming and J lost 6 bases, with 10 bases between them. CDR3 residues: CASSQANPGNEQFF. The CDR3 coding sequence is TGTGCCAGCAGCCAAGCCAACCCAGGCAATGAGCAGTTCTTC.

This clone was picked up a small number of times. The rearrangement uses TRBV7-8 and TRBJ2-2; 7 positions agree with TRBD1. Germline V gene lookup returns CDR1 SGHVS and CDR2 FQNEAQ. This CDR3 spans 17 amino acids. With 1 base clipped from V and 5 bases from J, the junction kept 10 bases outside the gene matches. In nucleotides, the CDR3 is TGTGCCAGCAGCTTAGTCGTTGGGGCGACAGGGACCGGGGAGCTGTTTTTT. This sequence encodes CASSLVVGATGTGELFF. The entire variable domain, with the rest obtained from reference TRBV7-8 and TRBJ2-2, is as follows: GAGVSQSPRYKVAKRGQDVALRCDPISGHVSLFWYQQALGQGPEFLTYFQNEAQLDKSGLPSDRFFAERPEGSVSTLKIQRTQQEDSAVYLCASSLVVGATGTGELFFGEGSRLTVL.

This chain uses TRBV4-3 with TRBJ1-4; D unresolved. V shed 1 base and J shed 0 bases, with 6 bases lying between them. The CDR3 has 15 residues. Germline-derived CDR1 and CDR2 are LGHNA and YSLEER. The CDR3 sequence is CASSQGTSTNEKLFF. The CDR3 nucleotides are TGCGCCAGCAGCCAAGGCACTTCAACTAATGAAAAACTGTTTTTT.

The rearrangement uses TRBV28 and TRBJ1-2; D remains ambiguous. Germline loops: CDR1 MDHEN, CDR2 SYDVKM. This CDR3 has 11 residues. Trimming shortened V by 6 bases and J by 5 bases, and 7 bases separated the two germline ends. Written as DNA, the CDR3 is TGTGCCAGCAGATCCCCGTATGGCTACACCTTC. Translated, it gives CASRSPYGYTF.

The chain combines TRBV27 with TRBJ2-4; TRBD1 matches at 7 bases. The germline CDR1 and CDR2 sequences are MNHEY and SMNVEV (reference sequence). The CDR3 extends over 13 amino acids. With 6 bases clipped from V and 9 bases from J, the junction kept 8 bases outside the gene matches. The CDR3, as DNA: TGTGCCAGCAGGATGACAGGGATAGCCATTCAGTACTTC. Its translation: CASRMTGIAIQYF.

The gene calls are TRBV18 and TRBJ1-3; D is ambiguous. V lost 3 bases and J 0 bases, leaving 12 bases between the germline ends. Germline-derived CDR1 and CDR2 are KGHSH and LQKENI. The CDR3 length is 16 residues. This CDR3 is CASSPQQASSGNTIYF. The CDR3 nucleotides are TGTGCCAGCTCACCGCAGCAGGCGAGCTCTGGAAACACCATATATTTT. The full variable domain, completed using reference TRBV18 and TRBJ1-3, is NAGVMQNPRHLVRRRGQEARLRCSPMKGHSHVYWYRQLPEEGLKFMVYLQKENIIDESGMPKERFSAEFPKEGPSILRIQQVVRGDSAAYFCASSPQQASSGNTIYFGEGSWLTVV.

The genes are TRBV28 and TRBJ2-7; 7 nucleotides match TRBD1. Germline V gene data show CDR1 as MDHEN and CDR2 as SYDVKM. There are 16 residues in the CDR3. J lost 3 bases, V lost 6 bases, and 14 bases had no gene match. In DNA, the CDR3 is TGTGCCAGCAGATATAGCAGGGGGTCGGTAGTCTACGAGCAGTACTTC. Residues: CASRYSRGSVVYEQYF. Drawing the rest from reference TRBV28 and TRBJ2-7, the complete variable domain is DVKVTQSSRYLVKRTGEKVFLECVQDMDHENMFWYRQDPGLGLRLIYFSYDVKMKEKGDIPEGYSVSREKKERFSLILESASTNQTSMYLCASRYSRGSVVYEQYFGPGTRLTVT.

Only one count was recorded for this clone. The CDR3 DNA is TGTGCCAGCAGCCAGTTCGGTCGACAGGGCTATGGCTACACCTTC. Translation: CASSQFGRQGYGYTF. This chain links TRBV7-2 with TRBJ1-2; 7 nucleotides match TRBD1. Germline trimming cut 5 bases from V and 4 bases from J; bases unmatched to any gene: 10. The CDR3 consists of 15 residues. Germline-derived CDR1 and CDR2 are SGHTA and FQGNSA.

This clone occurred once. The rearrangement uses TRBV5-8 and TRBJ2-5; perhaps TRBD2 as D (6 bases). V dropped 0 bases and J dropped 3 bases, with 15 bases sitting between them. The CDR3 sequence is 16 residues long. CDR1 is SGHTS and CDR2 is YDEGEE in the germline V gene. CDR3 nucleotide sequence: TGTGCCAGCAGCTTGGATAGACGGGGGTGGAAAGAGACCCAGTACTTC. It encodes CASSLDRRGWKETQYF.

V and J are TRBV27 and TRBJ2-2, with TRBD2 matching over 11 bases. The germline V gene has CDR1 MNHEY and CDR2 SMNVEV (reference sequence). V lost 5 bases and J lost 4; bases outside the gene matches: 3. The CDR3 length is 15 residues. The CDR3 DNA reads as TGTGCCAGCAGTCTAGCGGGAGGAGGCACCGGGGAGCTGTTTTTT. This gives the protein CASSLAGGGTGELFF.

The chain couples TRBV30 to TRBJ1-6, with D perhaps TRBD1 (5 bases). This CDR3 contains 14 residues. Germline assignment: CDR1 GTSNPN and CDR2 SVGIG (reference sequence). With 3 bases removed from V and 4 bases from J, the gap between germline ends came to 10 bases. The DNA of the CDR3 is TGTGCCTGGAGCCTCACAGGATATAATTCACCCCTCCACTTT. Protein product: CAWSLTGYNSPLHF.

The rearrangement joins TRBV11-2 to TRBJ1-6; 7 bases align to TRBD1. The CDR3 runs to 16 residues. Germline V lookup: CDR1 SGHAT, CDR2 FQNNGV. The V gene end was trimmed by 4 bases and the J gene end by 13 bases; junction bases not matched to a gene: 16. CDR3 protein: CASSSILQGLSYPLHF. Written as DNA, the CDR3 is TGTGCCAGCAGCTCGATCTTACAGGGGTTATCGTATCCCCTCCACTTT.

The chain recombines TRBV24-1 with TRBJ2-5; 7 bases align to TRBD1. Germline V lookup: CDR1 KGHDR, CDR2 SFDVKD. The J segment lost 4 bases and the V segment lost 3 bases, leaving 4 bases of the junction unmatched. The CDR3 runs 14 residues. CDR3 residues: CATSDPRQGETQYF. The CDR3 nucleotides are TGTGCCACCAGTGATCCCCGACAGGGAGAGACCCAGTACTTC.

The chain carries TRBV19 and TRBJ2-7, with 12 bases fitting TRBD2. This CDR3 has 15 amino acids. Trimming cost V 5 bases and J 5 bases; bases outside gene matches: 7. Germline CDR1 and CDR2: LNHDA and SQIVND (reference sequence). This CDR3 reads CASSYRLAGANEQYF. CDR3 nucleotide sequence: TGTGCCAGTAGTTACCGACTAGCGGGAGCCAACGAGCAGTACTTC.

The chain carries TRBV29-1 and TRBJ1-1; D is uncertain. Germline V lookup: CDR1 SQVTM, CDR2 ANQGSEA. This CDR3 is 13 amino acids long. The germline V and J ends were trimmed by 0 bases and 1 base, with 6 bases remaining between them. The CDR3 loop is CSVEDPWNTEAFF. In DNA, the CDR3 is TGCAGCGTTGAAGATCCCTGGAACACTGAAGCTTTCTTT. Complete variable domain (other parts from reference TRBV29-1 and TRBJ1-1): SAVISQKPSRDICQRGTSLTIQCQVDSQVTMMFWYRQQPGQSLTLIATANQGSEATYESGFVIDKFPISRPNLTFSTLTVSNMSPEDSSIYLCSVEDPWNTEAFFGQGTRLTVV.